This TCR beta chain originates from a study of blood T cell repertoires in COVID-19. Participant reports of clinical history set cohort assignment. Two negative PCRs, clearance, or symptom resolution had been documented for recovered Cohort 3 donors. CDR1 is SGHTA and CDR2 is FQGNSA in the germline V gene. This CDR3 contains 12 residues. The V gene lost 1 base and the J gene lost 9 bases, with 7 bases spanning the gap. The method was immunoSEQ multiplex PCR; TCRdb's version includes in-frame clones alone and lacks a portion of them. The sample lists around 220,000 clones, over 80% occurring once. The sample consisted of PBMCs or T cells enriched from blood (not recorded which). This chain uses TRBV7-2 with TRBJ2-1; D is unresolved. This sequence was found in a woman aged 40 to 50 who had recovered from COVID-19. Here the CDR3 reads CASSLVVREQFF. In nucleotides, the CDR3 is TGTGCCAGCAGCTTAGTCGTCCGTGAGCAGTTCTTC.